These 28 T cell receptor beta chains originate from one sample sequenced in a study of cytomegalovirus exposure and HLA in healthy donors. Only in-frame clones appear in the TCRdb table, and some are missing; sequencing was by immunoSEQ multiplex PCR. The data hold roughly 110,000 clones, with less than 90% observed a single time. Input material: PBMCs. Every receptor here comes from a woman aged 18-29 years in good health and CMV-seropositive.

J is TRBJ1-6 and V is TRBV5-1, with D possibly being TRBD1 (5 bases). CDR1 is SGHRS and CDR2 is YFSETQ in the germline V gene. V was pared by 0 bases and J by 9 bases, with 10 bases between. The CDR3 contains 14 residues. The CDR3 sequence is CASSLAQGSSPLHF. CDR3 DNA sequence: TGCGCCAGCAGCTTGGCTCAGGGAAGTTCACCCCTCCACTTT. Using reference TRBV5-1 and TRBJ1-6 for the parts outside the CDR3, the full variable domain is KAGVTQTPRYLIKTRGQQVTLSCSPISGHRSVSWYQQTPGQGLQFLFEYFSETQRNKGNFPGRFSGRQFSNSRSEMNVSTLELGDSALYLCASSLAQGSSPLHFGNGTRLTVT.

The rearrangement joins TRBV7-9 to TRBJ1-1, with TRBD1 identical over 10 bases. The CDR3 contains 13 residues. V shed 5 bases, J shed 3 bases, and the junction held 0 bases outside the gene matches. CDR1 is SEHNR, CDR2 FQNEAQ, per germline (reference sequence). The CDR3 nucleotides are TGTGCCAGCAGCGGGACAGGGGACACTGAAGCTTTCTTT. Translation gives CASSGTGDTEAFF. Full variable domain (outside the CDR3, taken from reference TRBV7-9 and TRBJ1-1): DTGVSQNPRHKITKRGQNVTFRCDPISEHNRLYWYRQTLGQGPEFLTYFQNEAQLEKSRLLSDRFSAERPKGSFSTLEIQRTEQGDSAMYLCASSGTGDTEAFFGQGTRLTVV.

The chain couples TRBV25-1 to TRBJ2-1, with D possibly matching TRBD1 (6 bases). Germline-derived CDR1 and CDR2 are MGHDK and SYGVNS. The length of the CDR3 is 12 residues. The V gene lost 6 bases and the J gene lost 9 bases, with 12 bases spanning the gap. CDR3 nucleotide sequence: TGTGCCAGCAGACAGGGTAAGGGTGAGCAGTTCTTC. Amino acids: CASRQGKGEQFF.

This chain connects TRBV9 to TRBJ1-4, with D possibly matching TRBD1 (6 bases). Germline V gene lookup returns CDR1 SGDLS and CDR2 YYNGEE. The V gene lost 2 bases and the J gene lost 8 bases, with 10 bases spanning the gap. The CDR3 loop spans 13 amino acids. The DNA for the CDR3 is TGTGCCAGCAGCGTCGGGGGGCGGGAAAAACTGTTTTTT. This sequence encodes CASSVGGREKLFF.

The rearrangement links TRBV11-2 to TRBJ1-6, with D possibly TRBD1 on 5 matching bases. Germline V gene sequence: CDR1 SGHAT, CDR2 FQNNGV. The V end lost 0 bases, the J end lost 9 bases, and 12 bases lay between the germline ends. This CDR3 is 15 amino acids long. CDR3 protein: CASSLDPGGASPLHF. The CDR3 region has the DNA TGTGCCAGCAGCTTAGACCCCGGCGGGGCTTCACCCCTCCACTTT.

The chain has TRBV6-1 and TRBJ1-2; 8 bases fit TRBD1. The length of the CDR3 is 16 residues. V lost 4 bases and J lost 7; bases outside the gene matches: 14. The germline V gene encodes CDR1 MNHNS and CDR2 SASEGT. The CDR3 DNA reads as TGTGCCAGCAGTGTTACAGGGGGAATCAGTGGCTCTGGCTACACCTTC. This translates into CASSVTGGISGSGYTF.

V is TRBV28 and J is TRBJ1-6; D perhaps matches TRBD1 (5 bases). With 7 bases removed from V and 9 bases from J, the gap between germline ends came to 19 bases. The germline CDR1 and CDR2 sequences are MDHEN and SYDVKM. CDR3 length: 15 residues. The CDR3 here is CASTDDPGNGSPLHF. For the CDR3, the DNA is TGTGCCAGCACCGACGATCCAGGGAACGGTTCACCCCTCCACTTT.

This sequence joins TRBV4-1 and TRBJ2-7, with D maybe TRBD2 (5 bases). Germline V gives CDR1 MGHRA, CDR2 YSYEKL. The CDR3 sequence is 16 residues long. V lost 1 base, J lost 6 bases, and 19 bases lay in between. In DNA form, the CDR3 reads TGCGCCAGCAGCCAAGGACGGGCCGGGGAGAAAACCGAGCAGTACTTC. It is translated as CASSQGRAGEKTEQYF.

The rearrangement links TRBV18 to TRBJ1-5; 7 positions agree with TRBD1. This CDR3 region has 14 residues. CDR1 is KGHSH, CDR2 LQKENI, per germline. The junction had 9 bases not matched to a gene; V was cut back by 4 bases and J by 9 bases. CDR3 sequence (DNA): TGTGCCAGCTCACTGGGACAGAACTCAGGGCCCCAGCATTTT. It specifies CASSLGQNSGPQHF.

This chain uses TRBV6-6 with TRBJ1-2; D possibly corresponds to TRBD1 (6 bases). Trimming shortened V by 0 bases and J by 8 bases, and 16 bases separated the two germline ends. The CDR3 sequence is 15 residues long. Germline V gives CDR1 MNHNY, CDR2 SVGAGI (reference sequence). The CDR3 here is CASSYSIRGLGGYTF. Written as DNA, the CDR3 is TGTGCCAGCAGTTACTCGATCAGGGGTTTGGGAGGCTACACCTTC.

The rearrangement joins TRBV14 to TRBJ2-3; D is perhaps TRBD2 (6 bases). Trimming removed 4 bases at V and 1 base at J, with 12 bases between. Germline CDR1 reads SGHDN; CDR2 reads FVKESK. The CDR3 sequence is 15 residues long. Here the CDR3 DNA reads TGTGCCAGCAGCCGCTTAGCGGACCGCACAGATACGCAGTATTTT. Translated, it gives CASSRLADRTDTQYF.

The chain uses TRBV19 and TRBJ1-1; D is perhaps TRBD1 (5 bases). The CDR3 length is 15 residues. The germline V gene has CDR1 LNHDA and CDR2 SQIVND (reference sequence). The V end was cut by 6 bases, the J end by 8 bases, with 22 bases between. Here the CDR3 reads CASSPVTQGVGEAFF. As DNA, the CDR3 is TGTGCCAGTAGCCCCGTAACGCAAGGGGTCGGGGAAGCTTTCTTT.

This clone was counted a single time. The CDR3 region has the DNA TGTGCCAGCAGCTTAGACAGGTATCAGCCCCAGCATTTT. Encoded protein: CASSLDRYQPQHF. This chain connects TRBV7-9 to TRBJ1-5; D might be TRBD1 (5 bases). The CDR3 covers 13 residues. Germline V gives CDR1 SEHNR, CDR2 FQNEAQ (reference sequence). Trimming removed 1 base from V and 5 bases from J, with 6 bases in between.

This clone appeared a single time. The chain couples TRBV27 to TRBJ2-3; tentative D call: TRBD1 (6 bases). V lost 7 bases to trimming and J lost 2 bases, with 13 bases between them. The CDR3 has 14 residues. Germline CDR1 MNHEY, CDR2 SMNVEV (reference sequence). The CDR3 bases are TGTGCCAGCACCCCACAGGGTTACACAGATACGCAGTATTTT. It is translated as CASTPQGYTDTQYF.

The V call is TRBV19, the J call TRBJ2-2; 7 bases map to TRBD2. The junction had 8 bases not matched to a gene; V was cut back by 7 bases and J by 3 bases. The CDR3 has 15 residues. From germline, CDR1 is LNHDA and CDR2 SQIVND (reference sequence). DNA for the CDR3: TGTGCCAGTAAGGCGGGGGAAGTTGACACCGGGGAGCTGTTTTTT. Encoded protein: CASKAGEVDTGELFF.

This chain connects TRBV21-1 to TRBJ2-1; no DNA check was done on the table's D call, TRBD1. TRBV21-1 is recorded as a pseudogene. CDR3 length: 20 amino acids. DNA for the CDR3: TGTGCCAGCAGTCCATTTTCTCCTAGCAGGGGCCCCGCGACTCACAATGAGCAGTTCTTC. Its translation is CASSPFSPSRGPATHNEQFF.

The chain carries TRBV2 and TRBJ2-4; perhaps TRBD2 as D (6 bases). Per germline, CDR1 SNHLY and CDR2 FYNNEI. This CDR3 is 16 amino acids long. With 7 bases removed from V and 1 base from J, the gap between germline ends came to 17 bases. The CDR3 nucleotides are TGTGCCAGCAAGGTGGGGGGATCTATTGCCAAAAACATTCAGTACTTC. Its translation: CASKVGGSIAKNIQYF. Together with reference TRBV2 and TRBJ2-4, the CDR3 gives the full variable domain: EPEVTQTPSHQVTQMGQEVILRCVPISNHLYFYWYRQILGQKVEFLVSFYNNEISEKSEIFDDQFSVERPDGSNFTLKIRSTKLEDSAMYFCASKVGGSIAKNIQYFGAGTRLSVL.

The chain links TRBV5-1 to TRBJ2-5; 13 bases are shared with TRBD2. Germline V CDR1 and CDR2: SGHRS, YFSETQ. V trimming: 0 bases; J trimming: 1 base; junction bases outside the gene matches: 3. The CDR3 loop spans 17 amino acids. The DNA of the CDR3 is TGCGCCAGCAGCTTGGGTCGGACTAGCGGGGGCCAAGAGACCCAGTACTTC. The encoded protein is CASSLGRTSGGQETQYF.

The rearrangement links TRBV16 to TRBJ1-4, with D maybe TRBD1 (6 bases). There are 15 residues in the CDR3. The V gene's germline CDR1 is KGHSY and CDR2 FQNENV. Trimming took off 0 bases at V and 2 bases at J, with 7 bases between the two ends. Written as DNA, the CDR3 is TGTGCCAGCAGCCAATCGAGGGGGACTAATGAAAAACTGTTTTTT. The encoded protein is CASSQSRGTNEKLFF.

The chain combines TRBV10-1 with TRBJ2-2; tentative D call: TRBD2 (6 bases). In germline, CDR1 is WNHNN, CDR2 SYGVQD (reference sequence). Trimming took off 3 bases at V and 6 bases at J, with 11 bases between the two ends. CDR3 length: 14 amino acids. CDR3 sequence (DNA): TGCGCCAGCAGTGATTGGCGGAGGGCCGGGGAGCTGTTTTTT. Translating it yields CASSDWRRAGELFF.

The rearrangement uses TRBV2 and TRBJ2-7; TRBD1 might be the D (6 bases). CDR1 and CDR2 (germline): SNHLY, FYNNEI. Trimming left V 6 bases short and J 2 bases short, with 14 bases between. The length of the CDR3 is 14 residues. CDR3 in DNA: TGTGCCAGCAGACCCCGGGACACAACCTACGAGCAGTACTTC. Amino acids: CASRPRDTTYEQYF.

The rearrangement uses TRBV6-5 and TRBJ1-4, with 8 positions matching TRBD1. Germline-derived CDR1 and CDR2 are MNHEY and SVGAGI. The CDR3 covers 16 residues. The junction had 7 bases not matched to a gene; V was cut back by 2 bases and J by 5 bases. The CDR3 DNA is TGTGCCAGCAGTTACAGACAGGGGAAACACAATGAAAAACTGTTTTTT. This codes for CASSYRQGKHNEKLFF.

The chain recombines TRBV6-1 with TRBJ1-1; 8 nucleotides align to TRBD1. This CDR3 contains 13 residues. The V gene end was trimmed by 6 bases and the J gene end by 2 bases; junction bases not matched to a gene: 2. CDR1 is MNHNS, CDR2 SASEGT, per germline. CDR3 in DNA: TGTGCCAGCAGGGCAGGGGGCAACACTGAAGCTTTCTTT. Protein: CASRAGGNTEAFF.

The chain is built from TRBV27 and TRBJ2-3, with 9 positions matching TRBD2. This CDR3 is built from 21 residues. Germline values: CDR1 MNHEY, CDR2 SMNVEV (reference sequence). V dropped 3 bases and J dropped 0; count of bases not matched to a gene: 19. As DNA, the CDR3 is TGTGCCAGCAGTTTCAACAGGTTCAATTTTGCGGGGGGGGTTAGCACAGATACGCAGTATTTT. Translation: CASSFNRFNFAGGVSTDTQYF.

This clone showed up just a few times. This sequence joins TRBV5-4 and TRBJ2-2; the D gene is possibly TRBD1 (6 bases). The CDR3 is made up of 15 amino acids. CDR1 is SGHNT, CDR2 YYREEE, per germline (reference sequence). Trimming shortened V by 2 bases and J by 1 base, and 9 bases separated the two germline ends. The CDR3 is CASSLPTGNTGELFF. The CDR3 DNA reads TGTGCCAGCAGCTTACCGACAGGGAACACCGGGGAGCTGTTTTTT.

The CDR3 reads CASSLGQGNGYTF. The CDR3 DNA reads TGTGCCAGCAGCTTAGGACAGGGGAATGGCTACACCTTC. V and J are TRBV7-9 and TRBJ1-2, with TRBD1 identical over 8 bases. The trim removed 1 base at V and 6 bases at J, leaving 1 base unmatched. This CDR3 spans 13 amino acids. CDR1 SEHNR and CDR2 FQNEAQ come from the germline V gene (reference sequence).

V usage is TRBV5-6 and J usage is TRBJ1-6; TRBD1 matches 7 bases. The ends lost 4 bases at V and 4 bases at J; junction bases unmatched: 8. In germline, CDR1 is SGHDT, CDR2 YYEEEE. This CDR3 contains 16 residues. The CDR3 here is CASSMTGSRYNSPLHF. The CDR3 nucleotides are TGTGCCAGCAGCATGACAGGGTCCAGGTATAATTCACCCCTCCACTTT.

The chain carries TRBV11-1 and TRBJ2-7; no clear D gene. Germline CDR1 is SGHAT and CDR2 is FQDESV (reference sequence). The V and J ends lost 1 base and 4 bases respectively, with 8 bases between them. CDR3 length equals 13 residues. Written as DNA, the CDR3 is TGTGCCAGCAGCTTAGAAGCACCGTACGAGCAGTACTTC. Protein sequence: CASSLEAPYEQYF.